This T cell receptor (beta chain) was profiled in a study of a mutant IDH1 vaccine in newly diagnosed glioma. Across the study: Patients were started on vaccination 4-6 weeks after radiotherapy alone, or with temozolomide cycles. Beforehand, treatment had been radiotherapy, temozolomide, or both; the majority received both. V12 fell at week 35 and V13, the study end, at week 47.

Some clones are missing from TCRdb's copy, which holds only in-frame ones; the method was immunoSEQ multiplex PCR. The sample has about 60,000 clones, roughly 80% seen once. Sample time point: week 35, safety follow-up. A single vaccine dose contained 300 ug of mutant IDH1 20-mer peptide, and topical imiquimod was used with it. New IDH1-mutant, ATRX-lost WHO grade 3 or 4 astrocytomas occurred in donors. Of note for this clone: What it binds is not known.

The source was PBMCs, collected from a glioma patient whose treatment included an IDH1 peptide vaccine. The TCR was taken from a man aged 25-45 years with glioma.

The CDR3 sequence is CASSLLAGTSSGANVLTF. Here the CDR3 DNA reads TGTGCCAGCAGTTTATTGGCAGGGACGAGCTCTGGGGCCAACGTCCTGACTTTC. The chain employs TRBV27 and TRBJ2-6; the D call may be TRBD1 or TRBD2 (5 bases each). CDR1 is MNHEY, CDR2 SMNVEV, per germline (reference sequence). Trimming removed 1 base at V and 0 bases at J, with 13 bases between. The CDR3 extends over 18 amino acids.